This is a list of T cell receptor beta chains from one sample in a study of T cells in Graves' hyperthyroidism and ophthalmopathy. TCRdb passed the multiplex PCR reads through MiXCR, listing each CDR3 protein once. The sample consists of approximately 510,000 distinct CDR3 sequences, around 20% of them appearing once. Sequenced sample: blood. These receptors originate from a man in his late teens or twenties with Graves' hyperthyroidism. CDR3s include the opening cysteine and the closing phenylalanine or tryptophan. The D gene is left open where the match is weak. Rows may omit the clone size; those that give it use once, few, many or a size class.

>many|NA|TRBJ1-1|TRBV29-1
CSAAPGRSTEAFF
TGCAGCGCCGCTCCGGGACGGAGCACTGAAGCTTTCTTT
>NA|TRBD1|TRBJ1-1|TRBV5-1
CASSPGLYRGTEAFF
TGCGCCAGCAGCCCGGGTCTCTACAGGGGAACTGAAGCTTTCTTT
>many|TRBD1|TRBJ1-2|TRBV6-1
CASSETALTGRGYTF
TGTGCCAGCAGTGAAACCGCCCTGACAGGGCGCGGCTACACCTTC
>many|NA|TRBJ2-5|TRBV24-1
CATSDRPNRAVSGETQYF
TGTGCCACCAGTGATCGCCCGAACAGGGCGGTGAGTGGAGAGACCCAGTACTTC
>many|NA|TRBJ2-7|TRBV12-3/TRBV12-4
CASSLQTVGESYEQYF
TGTGCCAGCAGCCTCCAGACCGTTGGGGAATCCTACGAGCAGTACTTC
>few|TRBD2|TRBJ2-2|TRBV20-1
CSAQTSDHGELFF
TGCAGTGCACAGACTAGCGATCACGGGGAGCTGTTTTTT
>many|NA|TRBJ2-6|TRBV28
CAARDRFLSGANVLTF
TGTGCCGCCCGGGACCGATTTCTGTCTGGGGCCAACGTCCTGACTTTC
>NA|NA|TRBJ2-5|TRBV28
CASFGGKETQYF
TGTGCCAGCTTTGGCGGAAAAGAGACCCAGTACTTC
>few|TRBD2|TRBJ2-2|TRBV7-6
CASSLAHPGLAGTGELFF
TGTGCCAGCAGCTTAGCCCACCCGGGACTAGCGGGCACCGGGGAGCTGTTTTTT
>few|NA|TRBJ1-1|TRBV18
CASSARQKDEAFF
TGTGCCAGCTCAGCTAGACAGAAGGATGAAGCTTTCTTT
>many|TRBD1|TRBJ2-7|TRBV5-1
CASSLSGQNYEQYF
TGCGCCAGCAGCTTGTCGGGACAGAACTACGAGCAGTACTTC
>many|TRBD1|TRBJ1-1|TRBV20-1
CSARVARRGRDTEAFF
TGCAGTGCTAGAGTCGCGCGCAGGGGGAGAGACACTGAAGCTTTCTTT
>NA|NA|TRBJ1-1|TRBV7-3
CASSLSSAGTEAFF
TGTGCCAGCAGCTTAAGTTCCGCTGGCACTGAAGCTTTCTTT
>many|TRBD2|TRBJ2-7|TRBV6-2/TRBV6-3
CASSFSVRGDYEQYF
TGTGCCAGCAGTTTTTCTGTCCGGGGGGATTACGAGCAGTACTTC
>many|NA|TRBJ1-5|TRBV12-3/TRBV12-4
CASTRTARSNQPQHF
TGTGCCAGCACTCGGACAGCTAGATCAAATCAGCCCCAGCATTTT
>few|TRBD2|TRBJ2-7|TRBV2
CASSESGGTYEQYF
TGTGCCAGCAGTGAATCGGGGGGTACCTACGAGCAGTACTTC
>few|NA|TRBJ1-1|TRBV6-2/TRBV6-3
CATWGGAEAFF
TGTGCCACCTGGGGGGGGGCTGAAGCTTTCTTT
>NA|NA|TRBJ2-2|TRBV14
CASSQGSDGELFF
TGTGCCAGCAGCCAAGGTTCGGACGGGGAGCTGTTTTTT
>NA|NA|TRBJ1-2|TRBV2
CASSEARGENYGYTF
TGTGCCAGCAGTGAAGCTAGAGGGGAGAACTATGGCTACACCTTC
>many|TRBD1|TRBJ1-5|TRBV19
CASSPRDKGTDQPQHF
TGTGCCAGTAGTCCCCGGGACAAAGGGACAGATCAGCCCCAGCATTTT
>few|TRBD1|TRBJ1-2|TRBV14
CASSQVSGDRVTANYGYTF
TGTGCCAGCAGCCAAGTTTCGGGAGACAGGGTGACAGCTAACTATGGCTACACCTTC
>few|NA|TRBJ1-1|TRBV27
CASSSTPFTNTEAFF
TGTGCCAGCAGTTCGACCCCCTTCACGAACACTGAAGCTTTCTTT
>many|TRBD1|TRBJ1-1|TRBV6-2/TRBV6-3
CASSYSGTVMNTEAFF
TGTGCCAGCAGTTACTCGGGGACAGTGATGAACACTGAAGCTTTCTTT